The rows below give T cell receptor beta chains drawn from one sample of a study of blood T cell repertoires in COVID-19. Method: immunoSEQ multiplex PCR; TCRdb's copy keeps in-frame clones and lacks some. This table has approximately 93,000 clones, roughly 70% appearing once. The material sequenced was peripheral blood. These TCRs come from an older man with COVID-19, enrolled during active disease. CDR3s leave out the opening cysteine and the closing phenylalanine or tryptophan.

>TRBJ1-4|TRBV19
ASNRGGNEKLF
>TRBJ2-7|TRBV19
ASSMKGTGDYEQY
>TRBJ2-3|TRBV21-1
ASSKVCGSTDTQY
>TRBJ2-2|TRBV4-3
ASSREINPGELF
>TRBJ2-7|TRBV4-2
ASSPGRGPYEQY
>TRBJ2-7|TRBV12-3/TRBV12-4
ASSGQSSYEQY
>TRBJ2-7|TRBV30
AWSLGGSSDEQY
>TRBJ2-3|TRBV29-1
SVIELKDTQY
>TRBJ2-7|TRBV30
ASTGPSSYEQY
>TRBJ1-1|TRBV5-1
ASSPGQGPTEAF
>TRBJ2-7|TRBV7-9
ASSRGQGNYEQY
>TRBJ1-2|TRBV19
ASSIPDRRYGYT
>TRBJ1-2|TRBV2
ASLPDSYGYT
>TRBJ2-1|TRBV28
ASSSYRGLNNEQF
>TRBJ1-2|TRBV29-1
SVEEGGWGYT
>TRBJ1-1|TRBV5-1
ATTSEDGYTEAF
>TRBJ2-5|TRBV5-6
ASSFVGIGILETQY
>TRBJ2-1|TRBV7-3
ASSPLSGRRYNEQF
>TRBJ1-1|TRBV7-2
ASSLGGSTEAF
>TRBJ2-6|TRBV2
ASSYSSSSGANVLT
>TRBJ1-2|TRBV15
ATSREGDTTLEGYT
>TRBJ1-2|TRBV28
ASSLSSGRGYT
>TRBJ2-1|TRBV28
ASSLLAGGPHEQF
>TRBJ1-3|TRBV2
ASRADRDNKWGNTIY
>TRBJ1-1|TRBV19
ASSIGGGTEAF
>TRBJ2-5|TRBV2
ASRTGAETQY
>TRBJ1-2|TRBV2
ASTLSRDSYGYT
>TRBJ1-2|TRBV20-1
SGEVQVSYT
>TRBJ2-1|TRBV28
ASNPLAGALNEQF
>TRBJ2-1|TRBV7-8
ASSKSSGTAGQF
>TRBJ2-1|TRBV27
ASSLRLASYNEQF